The 22 T cell receptor beta chains reported below all come from one sample, sequenced in a study of blood T cell repertoires in COVID-19 (dated by TCRdb to the early 2020s). The library was built by means of the immunoSEQ multiplex PCR assay. Entries here come from immuneACCESS through TCRdb and include only in-frame sequences with V and J called. Some clones fail to appear in such tables; in the studies checked, an unresolved V gene covers under half of the shortfall, and the cause of the remainder is unknown. The sample table lists some 91,000 clones, 76% of them with a count of one. The leading ten clones occupy around 7% of the sample. Sequencing used peripheral blood. These receptors all stem from a man aged 65 to 79 with acute or convalescent COVID-19.

V and J are TRBV7-8 and TRBJ2-7; TRBD1 might be the D (6 bases). Looked up from germline, CDR1 is SGHVS and CDR2 is FQNEAQ. This CDR3 is built from 13 residues. Trimming stripped 5 bases from V and 3 bases from J, with 11 bases between. The CDR3 DNA sequence: TGTGCCAGCAGCCCCGGACAGTTCTACGAGCAGTACGTC. Translated: CASSPGQFYEQYV.

The CDR3 DNA follows: TGTGCCAGCAGCGTAGATAGCGGGGGCCTCGACAATGAGCAGTTCTTC. It encodes CASSVDSGGLDNEQFF. V usage is TRBV9 and J usage is TRBJ2-1; 9 nucleotides agree with TRBD2. J gave up 5 bases and V 0 bases, and 6 bases lay outside the gene matches. Germline V gene sequence: CDR1 SGDLS, CDR2 YYNGEE. This CDR3 has 16 amino acids.

The chain recombines TRBV10-3 with TRBJ1-1; tentatively, D is TRBD1 (6 bases). The CDR3 extends over 15 amino acids. Per germline, CDR1 ENHRY and CDR2 SYGVKD. Deletions cut 0 bases from V and 2 bases from J, with 10 bases between. CDR3 protein: CAISESGGGNTEAFF. DNA of the CDR3: TGTGCCATCAGTGAGTCAGGGGGGGGAAACACTGAAGCTTTCTTT.

The chain has TRBV6-5 and TRBJ1-5; D unresolved. The germline V and J ends were trimmed by 10 bases and 0 bases, with 10 bases remaining between them. The CDR3 sequence is 13 residues long. The V gene's germline CDR1 is MNHEY and CDR2 SVGAGI. CDR3 protein: CATQINSNQPQHF. CDR3 bases: TGTGCCACCCAGATCAATAGCAATCAGCCCCAGCATTTT.

This clone has just a few counts. The genes are TRBV27 and TRBJ2-1; 11 nucleotides line up with TRBD2. The CDR3 consists of 16 residues. The V gene end was trimmed by 5 bases and the J gene end by 6 bases; junction bases not matched to a gene: 9. CDR1 and CDR2 (germline): MNHEY, SMNVEV (reference sequence). Here the CDR3 reads CASSPRLAGGLNEQFF. CDR3 bases: TGTGCCAGCAGTCCCCGCCTAGCGGGAGGCCTCAATGAGCAGTTCTTC.

This clone came up a few times. V and J are TRBV28 and TRBJ2-7; 7 bases fit TRBD1. Germline lookup yields CDR1 MDHEN and CDR2 SYDVKM. J was trimmed by 2 bases and V by 4 bases; bases with no gene match: 5. The CDR3 totals 14 residues. The CDR3 protein is CASSSTGITYEQYF. Here the CDR3 DNA reads TGTGCCAGCAGTTCGACAGGGATTACCTACGAGCAGTACTTC.

This clone was counted between two and nine times. The chain links TRBV7-9 to TRBJ2-1, with 10 nucleotides matching TRBD1. CDR3 length: 16 residues. V shed 4 bases, J shed 7 bases, and the junction held 10 bases outside the gene matches. CDR1 and CDR2 (germline): SEHNR, FQNEAQ (reference sequence). The chain's CDR3 is CASSSIPGQGQNEQFF. The CDR3 DNA reads as TGTGCCAGCAGCTCGATTCCGGGACAGGGGCAAAATGAGCAGTTCTTC.

J is TRBJ1-2 and V is TRBV7-2; 7 nucleotides agree with TRBD1. J gave up 3 bases and V 1 base, and 5 bases lay outside the gene matches. Per germline, CDR1 SGHTA and CDR2 FQGNSA. This CDR3 has 15 amino acids. The CDR3 here is CASSLVVRGDYGYTF. The CDR3, as DNA: TGTGCCAGCAGCTTAGTGGTCAGGGGGGACTATGGCTACACCTTC.

This clone was seen only once. V is TRBV12-3 or TRBV12-4 and J is TRBJ1-1; D unclear. CDR3 length equals 13 residues. V dropped 6 bases and J dropped 1 base, with 9 bases sitting between them. For the CDR3, the DNA is TGTGCCAGCAGCTCCAGGCCGAACACTGAAGCTTTCTTT. Its protein product is CASSSRPNTEAFF.

The sample holds many counts of this clone. The V call is TRBV25-1, the J call TRBJ1-5, with 8 bases matching TRBD1. CDR3 length equals 14 residues. From germline, CDR1 is MGHDK and CDR2 SYGVNS. The trim removed 7 bases at V and 7 bases at J, leaving 9 bases unmatched. The CDR3 nucleotides are TGTGCCAGCACCCCGGACAGGGAGGTGCAGCCCCAGCATTTT. This sequence encodes CASTPDREVQPQHF. The complete variable domain, with remaining parts taken from reference TRBV25-1 and TRBJ1-5, reads EADIYQTPRYLVIGTGKKITLECSQTMGHDKMYWYQQDPGMELHLIHYSYGVNSTEKGDLSSESTVSRIRTEHFPLTLESARPSHTSQYLCASTPDREVQPQHFGDGTRLSIL.

In its sample, this clone was seen once. This chain connects TRBV6-1 to TRBJ2-1; 7 nucleotides line up with TRBD2. Germline values: CDR1 MNHNS, CDR2 SASEGT. The CDR3 extends over 12 amino acids. V lost 2 bases and J lost 10; bases outside the gene matches: 2. CDR3 residues: CASSEFGGEQFF. As DNA, the CDR3 is TGTGCCAGCAGTGAATTCGGGGGGGAGCAGTTCTTC.

The CDR3 bases are TGTGCCAGCAGCGTGGACAGGGGGAACTACGAGCAGTACTTC. Translating it yields CASSVDRGNYEQYF. The J gene is TRBJ2-7, the V gene TRBV5-6, with TRBD1 matching 10 bases. V was clipped by 4 bases and J by 3 bases; unmatched bases: 4. Per germline, CDR1 SGHDT and CDR2 YYEEEE. The CDR3 is 14 residues long.

V gene TRBV5-4 combines with J gene TRBJ1-5; the D gene is possibly TRBD1 (5 bases). Trimming left V 0 bases short and J 5 bases short, with 12 bases between. This CDR3 has 15 residues. Germline V lookup: CDR1 SGHNT, CDR2 YYREEE (reference sequence). The CDR3 region has the DNA TGTGCCAGCAGCTTGGGGGGAGGGGAACATCAGCCCCAGCATTTT. Translated: CASSLGGGEHQPQHF.

This clone was observed a handful of times. The chain carries TRBV6-5 and TRBJ1-5; 9 bases agree with TRBD1. This CDR3 spans 15 amino acids. The V gene's germline CDR1 is MNHEY and CDR2 SVGAGI. V was clipped by 5 bases and J by 5 bases; unmatched bases: 7. The CDR3 sequence is CASSLTGGKDQPQHF. Here the CDR3 DNA reads TGTGCCAGCAGTCTAACAGGGGGCAAAGATCAGCCCCAGCATTTT.

This clone occurred a few times. The chain carries TRBV3-1 (or the pseudogene TRBV3-2) and TRBJ2-1, with 8 positions matching TRBD1. The V gene end was trimmed by 3 bases and the J gene end by 6 bases; junction bases not matched to a gene: 10. CDR1 is LGHDT and CDR2 is YNNKEL in the germline V gene (reference sequence). The CDR3 runs 16 residues. CDR3 in DNA: TGTGCCAGCAGCCATTACGGTCGGACAGGGTCCAATGAGCAGTTCTTC. It yields the protein CASSHYGRTGSNEQFF.

This rearrangement joins TRBV9 to TRBJ2-7; 8 nucleotides match TRBD2. The CDR3 spans 14 residues. J was trimmed by 2 bases and V by 0 bases; bases with no gene match: 1. The germline gives CDR1 SGDLS, CDR2 YYNGEE. CDR3 region: CASSVAGGPYEQYF. DNA of the CDR3: TGTGCCAGCAGCGTAGCGGGAGGGCCCTACGAGCAGTACTTC.

Notes on this clone: Other DNA sequences in the same sample also yield this CDR3. This chain joins TRBV7-9 and TRBJ1-1; TRBD1 matches at 7 bases. The CDR3 extends over 15 amino acids. Germline trimming cut 5 bases from V and 0 bases from J; bases unmatched to any gene: 6. Germline CDR1 and CDR2: SEHNR and FQNEAQ (reference sequence). The CDR3 nucleotides are TGTGCCAGCAGCCCCCGGGGACAGCTGAACACTGAAGCTTTCTTT. This codes for CASSPRGQLNTEAFF.

The V call is TRBV6-2 or TRBV6-3, the J call TRBJ1-2; 7 bases are shared with TRBD1. V shed 0 bases, J shed 6 bases, and the junction held 7 bases outside the gene matches. The CDR3 is 15 residues long. Germline V lookup: CDR1 MNHEY, CDR2 SVGEGT. CDR3 nucleotides: TGTGCCAGCAGTTACTCTCCGACAGGGTCCCATGGCTACACCTTC. This codes for CASSYSPTGSHGYTF.

V usage is TRBV19 and J usage is TRBJ2-5, with unresolved D. The length of the CDR3 is 15 residues. Germline V gene sequence: CDR1 LNHDA, CDR2 SQIVND (reference sequence). V lost 4 bases, J lost 0 bases, and 12 bases lay in between. CDR3 residues: CASSSSGWDQETQYF. The CDR3 DNA reads as TGTGCCAGTAGTAGTTCCGGGTGGGACCAAGAGACCCAGTACTTC.

The chain combines TRBV19 with TRBJ1-1; D may be TRBD1 (6 bases). V was pared by 6 bases and J by 1 base, with 15 bases between. CDR3 length: 15 residues. Germline assignment: CDR1 LNHDA and CDR2 SQIVND (reference sequence). The CDR3 here is CASRDGGASNTEAFF. The CDR3 DNA sequence: TGTGCCAGTAGAGATGGGGGGGCCTCGAACACTGAAGCTTTCTTT.

V gene TRBV28 combines with J gene TRBJ2-7; no reliable D call. In germline, CDR1 is MDHEN, CDR2 SYDVKM. With 2 bases removed from V and 1 base from J, the gap between germline ends came to 9 bases. The CDR3 length is 14 residues. CDR3 DNA: TGTGCCAGCAGTTTACATGGCGGATCCTACGAGCAGTACTTC. Translated, it gives CASSLHGGSYEQYF.

By share, this clone ranks as medium-sized. V gene TRBV3-1 (or the pseudogene TRBV3-2) combines with J gene TRBJ1-2, with a possible D match to TRBD1 (5 bases). Germline CDR1 LGHDT, CDR2 YNNKEL (reference sequence). With 1 base removed from V and 2 bases from J, the gap between germline ends came to 14 bases. The CDR3 covers 16 residues. DNA for the CDR3: TGTGCCAGCAGCCAAGCTCGATTACAGGAGAACTATGGCTACACCTTC. Protein: CASSQARLQENYGYTF.